This entry features one TCR beta chain sequence. It lacks a known antigen. No much larger clonotype is one base removed from it; base qualities were not supplied. Including the terminal cysteine and phenylalanine, the CDR3 comprises 15 residues. Of the read, only the CDR3 DNA is kept; its 45 bases are in frame from base 1. CDR1 and CDR2, per the germline V gene, are SGHRS and YFSETQ. V sheds 3 bases and J sheds 2 bases, leaving 14 bases between their ends. The treatment or condition label, read with the paper, signifies: live attenuated yellow fever vaccine strain. At each blood-draw timepoint, two biological replicates of bulk PBMCs were collected. PBMCs were isolated from peripheral blood using a standard Ficoll-Paque protocol. TriZol was used to extract RNA from bulk PBMCs, CD4 and CD8 fractions, and dextramer-positive and dextramer-negative fractions. Sequencing was performed on an Illumina NovaSeq 6000. TCR cDNA was synthesized by 5'RACE template switching, which introduced a universal primer site and unique molecular identifiers. Priming for cDNA synthesis came from both the TCR alpha and TCR beta constant segments. Library amplification used two PCR steps, and the second PCR step added sample barcodes and sequencing adapters. Libraries were sequenced on Illumina HiSeq 2500 (2x100 bp) or NovaSeq (2x150 bp). Turning to the authors' computational methods: Reads were demultiplexed and collapsed into UMI consensus sequences with MIGEC, and V(D)J alignment was performed with MiXCR. Vaccine-responding clonotypes were identified with edgeR using replicate PBMC samples, with FDR below 0.01 and a log2 fold change above 5 up to day 15 being required. Each bulk clonotype was labeled CD4 or CD8 based on which sequenced repertoire, CD4 or CD8, contained the clonotype at higher abundance. TCRdb passed the public sequencing reads through fastp at Q25 and MiXCR, retaining productive beta sequences. One record per CDR3 amino acid sequence lists the most common genes and DNA. For this entry, the V and J calls and clone size follow TCRdb and not the study's own pipeline. In this sample the table shows 300,000 to 350,000 distinct CDR3 sequences, approximately 4% of which occur a single time. 20% to 25% of the sample is in the top ten clones.

The sample comes from a study of T cells after yellow fever vaccination (dated by TCRdb to between 2018 and 2020). With regard to the full study: The SMART-Seq v4 Ultra Low Input RNA kit was used to prepare libraries from fractions with low cell numbers. To follow T-cell clones before and after both primary and booster YFV17D yellow fever vaccination, bulk TCR alpha and beta repertoires underwent longitudinal sequencing. Two healthy male donors made up the cohort, one aged 18 to 29 years and the other aged 30 to 39 years. Blood was drawn at multiple timepoints before and after primary and secondary immunization, with bulk PBMC replicates and cell subsets isolated.

Beyond this particular receptor, the publication reports: Compared with the primary T-cell response, the secondary T-cell response was faster but weaker, reaching its peak on day 5 rather than on day 15. A small share of clonotypes was detected in both CD4 and CD8 compartments, with the overlap likely arising from convergent recombination. FACS-sorted repertoires could contain abundant contaminating clonotypes from the bulk population, so computational filtering was required. Because the study included only two donors, the extent to which the findings can be generalized is limited. Most clones expanded after primary vaccination were re-detected after the booster (around 96% of CD4 and around 88% of CD8), suggesting broad memory maintenance.

The chain is assembled from TRBV5-1 and TRBJ2-5, with a tentative D gene TRBD1 over 5 matching bases. The specimen comprised PBMCs, sampled 5 days after the yellow fever booster vaccination. The sequence derives from a man younger than 35 who received the YFV17D yellow fever vaccine. The CDR3 in this case is CASSWNSGAQETQYF. The DNA reads TGCGCCAGCAGCTGGAATTCTGGGGCACAAGAGACCCAGTACTTC.